This TCR beta chain was identified in a study of sequential checkpoint blockade in melanoma. Whole-study results and caveats: Rising tumor T-cell fraction and clonality meant about 30 times likelier benefit.

This clone has only a few counts. As yet, its antigen is unknown. Indicated treatment: randomized to nivolumab then ipilimumab (arm A) or the reverse (arm B). TCRdb's copy holds only in-frame clones and misses some; the assay was immunoSEQ multiplex PCR. The repertoire holds about 7,000 clones, with 25% to 35% as singletons. The CDR3 extends over 15 amino acids. Looked up from germline, CDR1 is LNHNV and CDR2 is YYDKDF (reference sequence). V was clipped by 0 bases and J by 7 bases, with 13 bases between them. The chain couples TRBV15 to TRBJ2-1, with D perhaps matching TRBD2 (5 bases). The sample here was tumor tissue (inferred from file names), taken from a patient given nivolumab and ipilimumab in sequence. The TCR comes from a human donor with melanoma. In DNA form, the CDR3 reads TGTGCCACCAGCAGAGATCTCGGGGAGAGGAATGAGCAGTTCTTC. It specifies CATSRDLGERNEQFF. Looking up the rest from reference TRBV15 and TRBJ2-1 gives the full variable domain: DAMVIQNPRYQVTQFGKPVTLSCSQTLNHNVMYWYQQKSSQAPKLLFHYYDKDFNNEADTPDNFQSRRPNTSFCFLDIRSPGLGDTAMYLCATSRDLGERNEQFFGPGTRLTVL.